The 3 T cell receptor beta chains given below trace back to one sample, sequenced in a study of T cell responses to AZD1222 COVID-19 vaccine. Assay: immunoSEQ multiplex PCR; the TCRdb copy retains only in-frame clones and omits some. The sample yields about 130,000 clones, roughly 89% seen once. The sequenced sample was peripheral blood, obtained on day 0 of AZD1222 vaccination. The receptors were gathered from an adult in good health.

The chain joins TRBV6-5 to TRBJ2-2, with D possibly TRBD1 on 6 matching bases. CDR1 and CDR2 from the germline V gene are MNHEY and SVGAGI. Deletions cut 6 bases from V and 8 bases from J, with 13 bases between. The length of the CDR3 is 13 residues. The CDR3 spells CASSNRVSGELFF. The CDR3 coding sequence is TGTGCCAGCAGCAACAGGGTATCGGGGGAGCTGTTTTTT.

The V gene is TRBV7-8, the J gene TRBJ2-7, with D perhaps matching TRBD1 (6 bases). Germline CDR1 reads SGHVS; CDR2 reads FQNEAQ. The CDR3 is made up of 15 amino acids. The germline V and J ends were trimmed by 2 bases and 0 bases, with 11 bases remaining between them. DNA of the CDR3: TGTGCCAGCAGCTTATCCGCGGACAGCTCCTACGAGCAGTACTTC. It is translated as CASSLSADSSYEQYF.

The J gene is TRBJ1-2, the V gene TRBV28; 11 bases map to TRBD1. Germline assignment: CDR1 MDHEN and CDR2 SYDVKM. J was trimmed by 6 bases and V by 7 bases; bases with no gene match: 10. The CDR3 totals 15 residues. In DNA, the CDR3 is TGTGCCAGCACCTCAAACCCGGGACAGGGGGATGGCTACACCTTC. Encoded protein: CASTSNPGQGDGYTF.